The TCR beta chain described here comes from a study of T cell changes during pregnancy in multiple sclerosis. Produced via immunoSEQ multiplex PCR; TCRdb's table is partial and in-frame only. Of some 120,000 clones detected, 95% to 98% appear once; the ten largest clones hold more than 0.4%. With 1 base removed from V and 4 bases from J, the gap between germline ends came to 11 bases. CDR3 length: 16 residues. Germline V lookup: CDR1 SGHTA, CDR2 FQGNSA. Here the sequenced sample was peripheral blood, taken after pregnancy. The genes are TRBV7-2 and TRBJ2-6; tentatively, D is TRBD2 (6 bases). The TCR comes from a female donor with multiple sclerosis, enrolled in a pregnancy study. CDR3 nucleotides: TGTGCCAGCAGCTTAGGGGCGGGGAGGGGGGCCAACGTCCTGACTTTC. This codes for CASSLGAGRGANVLTF.